A selection of T cell receptor beta chains follows, all from one sample in a study of graft-versus-host responses after intestinal transplantation. Libraries were prepared by immunoSEQ multiplex PCR; TCRdb keeps only in-frame clonotypes and omits some of them. Of over 60,000 clones listed, over 85% are singletons. Material: bone marrow, obtained roughly 780 days after intestinal transplantation. These receptors all come from a human patient who received an intestinal transplant, so some T cells may come from the graft donor. CDR3s include the opening cysteine and the closing phenylalanine or tryptophan. The D gene is left open where the match is weak. Not all rows give a size; the values are once, few, many and, for expanded clones, a class.

>TRBJ2-7|-|-|TRBV6-5
CASTLVPGANEQYF
TGTGCCAGCACTTTGGTCCCCGGGGCCAACGAGCAGTACTTC
>TRBJ2-7|-|-|TRBV27
CASSGTPTYEQYF
TGTGCCAGCAGCGGGACACCAACCTACGAGCAGTACTTC
>TRBJ2-1|-|TRBD2|TRBV15
CATSRDTREGQFF
TGTGCCACCAGCAGAGATACGAGGGAGGGGCAGTTCTTC
>TRBJ2-3|-|-|TRBV7-5
CASSPNGDTQYF
TGTGCCAGCAGCCCCAATGGAGATACGCAGTATTTT
>TRBJ1-1|-|TRBD1|TRBV11-2
CASSFRGTANTEAFF
TGTGCCAGCAGCTTTAGAGGGACAGCTAACACTGAAGCTTTCTTT
>TRBJ1-4|-|TRBD1|TRBV2
CASRDPGTVEKLFF
TGTGCCAGCAGAGACCCCGGGACAGTCGAAAAACTGTTTTTT
>TRBJ2-2|once|TRBD2|TRBV27
CASRVLPGLAGTGELFF
TGTGCCAGCAGAGTTTTGCCGGGACTAGCGGGCACCGGGGAGCTGTTTTTT
>TRBJ2-1|-|-|TRBV25-1
CASTPDRYNEQFF
TGTGCCAGCACGCCCGACAGATACAATGAGCAGTTCTTC
>TRBJ2-2|-|-|TRBV7-3
CASSLSGELFF
TGTGCCAGCAGCTTATCCGGGGAGCTGTTTTTT
>TRBJ1-5|-|-|TRBV7-9
CASSRRGQPQHF
TGTGCCAGCAGCCGCCGGGGTCAGCCCCAGCATTTT
>TRBJ2-3|-|-|TRBV12-2
CASRQLRGDTQYF
TGTGCAAGTCGTCAGCTCAGGGGAGATACGCAGTATTTT
>TRBJ2-5|once|-|TRBV11-2
CASSFTDGPVETQYF
TGTGCCAGCAGCTTTACGGACGGCCCAGTGGAGACCCAGTACTTC
>TRBJ1-1|-|TRBD1|TRBV29-1
CSDLRTGQTNNTEAFF
TGCAGCGATCTTCGGACAGGTCAAACAAACAACACTGAAGCTTTCTTT
>TRBJ2-1|once|-|TRBV6-1
CASSEQPYRDFAGNEQFF
TGTGCCAGCAGTGAACAGCCTTATCGGGACTTTGCCGGTAATGAGCAGTTCTTC
>TRBJ1-1|-|-|TRBV28
CASSFRRSEAFF
TGTGCCAGCAGTTTTAGGCGGTCAGAAGCTTTCTTT
>TRBJ2-3|-|-|TRBV13
CASSLGNTDTQYF
TGTGCCAGCAGCTTAGGCAACACAGATACGCAGTATTTT
>TRBJ2-1|-|-|TRBV28
CATKQGYNEQFF
TGTGCCACCAAACAGGGTTACAATGAGCAGTTCTTC
>TRBJ2-1|once|TRBD2|TRBV29-1
CSARLAGNHYNEQFF
TGCAGCGCGCGACTAGCGGGAAACCACTACAATGAGCAGTTCTTC
>TRBJ2-2|-|-|TRBV11-3
CASSLASSGSTGELFF
TGTGCCAGCAGCTTAGCCTCTTCGGGTTCCACCGGGGAGCTGTTTTTT
>TRBJ2-7|-|TRBD2|TRBV5-4
CASRSSGGAYEQYF
TGTGCCAGCAGATCTAGCGGGGGGGCCTACGAGCAGTACTTC
>TRBJ2-7|-|-|TRBV6-5
CASSYSEYEQYF
TGTGCCAGCAGTTACTCGGAGTACGAGCAGTACTTC
>TRBJ1-2|-|-|TRBV30
CAWSAGSAANYGYTF
TGTGCCTGGAGTGCCGGTTCCGCCGCTAACTATGGCTACACCTTC
>TRBJ2-6|-|-|TRBV7-3
CASSFGSGANVLTF
TGTGCCAGCAGCTTCGGCTCTGGGGCCAACGTCCTGACTTTC
>TRBJ2-7|-|TRBD1|TRBV28
CASLTPGQVYEQYF
TGTGCCAGCCTTACCCCGGGACAGGTCTACGAGCAGTACTTC
>TRBJ2-7|-|-|TRBV11-2
CASSLDRGQINSYEQYF
TGTGCCAGCAGCTTAGATCGCGGACAGATCAACTCCTACGAGCAGTACTTC
>TRBJ2-4|-|-|TRBV6-1
CASSEVLATVKNIQYF
TGTGCCAGCAGTGAAGTCCTAGCAACAGTAAAAAACATTCAGTACTTC
>TRBJ2-1|-|-|TRBV7-6
CASSPGATGTPMGGYEQFF
TGTGCCAGCAGCCCGGGGGCCACCGGGACTCCGATGGGGGGTTATGAGCAGTTCTTC
>TRBJ1-1|-|-|TRBV2
CASTERGMNTEAFF
TGTGCCAGCACGGAAAGGGGAATGAACACTGAAGCTTTCTTT
>TRBJ2-1|-|-|TRBV5-6
CASSLRQKSYNEQFF
TGTGCCAGCAGCTTGCGACAAAAATCCTACAATGAGCAGTTCTTC
>TRBJ2-1|-|TRBD1|TRBV27
CASSFWTGEQFF
TGTGCCAGCAGTTTTTGGACAGGTGAGCAGTTCTTC
>TRBJ2-4|-|TRBD2|TRBV14
CASSQLMTSGSRGSIQYF
TGTGCCAGCAGCCAATTAATGACTAGCGGGAGCCGAGGGAGCATTCAGTACTTC
>TRBJ2-7|-|TRBD2|TRBV6-5
CASSWGGEEQYF
TGTGCCAGCAGTTGGGGGGGGGAAGAGCAGTACTTC
>TRBJ2-7|-|-|TRBV4-1
CASSQAGGSWEQYF
TGCGCCAGCAGCCAAGCAGGGGGGTCTTGGGAGCAGTACTTC
>TRBJ2-7|once|TRBD2|TRBV27
CASSRLAGGPWEQYF
TGTGCCAGCAGTAGGCTAGCGGGAGGGCCGTGGGAGCAGTACTTC
>TRBJ2-7|-|-|TRBV6-6
CASRPPVSWEQYF
TGTGCCAGCAGGCCTCCGGTCTCCTGGGAGCAGTACTTC
>TRBJ2-1|-|TRBD2|TRBV4-1
CASSQGTGGRFNEQFF
TGCGCCAGCAGCCAAGGTACGGGAGGGCGGTTCAATGAGCAGTTCTTC
>TRBJ2-4|-|-|TRBV5-1
CASTRVGENIQYF
TGCGCCAGCACGCGAGTAGGGGAAAACATTCAGTACTTC
>TRBJ2-1|-|TRBD2|TRBV10-2
CASRIGLAGEGNEQFF
TGCGCCAGCAGGATTGGACTAGCGGGAGAAGGAAATGAGCAGTTCTTC
>TRBJ2-3|-|TRBD2|TRBV7-3
CASSLGLAGGDTQYF
TGTGCCAGCAGCTTGGGACTAGCGGGAGGCGATACGCAGTATTTT
>TRBJ1-6|-|TRBD1|TRBV7-9
CASSSTGVNSPLHF
TGTGCCAGCAGCTCCACAGGGGTTAATTCACCCCTCCACTTT
>TRBJ2-1|-|-|TRBV4-1
CASSQRENPYNEQFF
TGCGCCAGCAGCCAACGGGAGAATCCCTACAATGAGCAGTTCTTC
>TRBJ2-1|-|TRBD2|TRBV2
CASSVGLAVNEQFF
TGTGCCAGCAGTGTGGGCCTAGCGGTCAATGAGCAGTTCTTC
>TRBJ2-7|-|TRBD2|TRBV18
CASSPGTSGNHEQYF
TGTGCCAGCTCACCAGGGACTAGCGGGAACCACGAGCAGTACTTC
>TRBJ1-5|-|-|TRBV6-1
CASDKPRSDQPQHF
TGTGCCAGCGATAAACCCCGTTCCGATCAGCCCCAGCATTTT
>TRBJ2-1|-|-|TRBV19
CASIPEANWNTYEQFF
TGTGCCAGTATCCCTGAGGCAAACTGGAATACGTATGAACAGTTCTTC
>TRBJ1-3|once|-|TRBV7-9
CASSGWGGRYSGNTIYF
TGTGCCAGCAGCGGTTGGGGTGGGCGCTACTCTGGAAACACCATATATTTT